The 7 T cell receptor beta chains in this list originate from one sample, sequenced in a study of cytomegalovirus exposure and HLA in healthy donors. With 60 Vbeta and 13 Jbeta primers, the PCR was carried out. Only in-frame clones appear in the TCRdb table, and some are missing; sequencing was by immunoSEQ multiplex PCR. The sample carries about 160,000 clones, about three quarters recorded once. Sequences were obtained from PBMCs. The receptors come from a woman aged 25 to 39 in good health and CMV-seronegative.

This clone was seen only a few times. V and J are TRBV6-1 and TRBJ1-2, with a weak D call TRBD1 (6 bases). CDR3 length: 14 residues. Trimming removed 7 bases at V and 14 bases at J, with 26 bases between. Germline loops: CDR1 MNHNS, CDR2 SASEGT. Here the CDR3 DNA reads TGTGCCAGCACCCCGAGGGACACGCTTTTCTGCGGGACCTTC. It encodes CASTPRDTLFCGTF.

V is TRBV18 and J is TRBJ2-2; 8 bases map to TRBD2. This CDR3 region has 15 residues. The V gene end was trimmed by 6 bases and the J gene end by 4 bases; junction bases not matched to a gene: 7. Germline-derived CDR1 and CDR2 are KGHSH and LQKENI. DNA for the CDR3: TGTGCCAGCTCCCGCGGGGGGCAGGTCACCGGGGAGCTGTTTTTT. It codes for CASSRGGQVTGELFF.

This clone was counted a few times. V is TRBV5-6 and J is TRBJ1-1; D possibly corresponds to TRBD1 (6 bases). V lost 6 bases and J lost 7, with 16 bases in between. Per germline, CDR1 SGHDT and CDR2 YYEEEE. The CDR3 totals 13 residues. For the CDR3, the DNA is TGTGCCAGCACCGCCACAGGGTTCGGTGAAGCTTTCTTT. Translation gives CASTATGFGEAFF. The variable domain in full, with the rest retrieved from reference TRBV5-6 and TRBJ1-1, is DAGVTQSPTHLIKTRGQQVTLRCSPKSGHDTVSWYQQALGQGPQFIFQYYEEEERQRGNFPDRFSGHQFPNYSSELNVNALLLGDSALYLCASTATGFGEAFFGQGTRLTVV.

This clone was seen once. The rearrangement uses TRBV10-3 and TRBJ2-3; 9 bases line up with TRBD1. The germline CDR1 and CDR2 sequences are ENHRY and SYGVKD. The CDR3 totals 15 residues. The trim removed 5 bases at V and 2 bases at J, leaving 5 bases unmatched. In nucleotides, the CDR3 is TGTGCCATCAGTAAACGACAGGGGGACACAGATACGCAGTATTTT. Translation gives CAISKRQGDTDTQYF.

The chain couples TRBV9 to TRBJ1-4, with 11 bases lining up with TRBD1. The CDR3 has 16 residues. Trimming removed 4 bases from V and 7 bases from J; junction bases left unmatched: 9. Germline V lookup: CDR1 SGDLS, CDR2 YYNGEE. For the CDR3, the DNA is TGTGCCAGCAGCTACCGGACAGGGGGCAAATTTGAAAAACTGTTTTTT. Protein sequence: CASSYRTGGKFEKLFF.

The chain is built from TRBV18 and TRBJ2-7, with D uncertain. V lost 6 bases and J 6 bases, leaving 12 bases between the germline ends. CDR1 is KGHSH and CDR2 is LQKENI in the germline V gene. The CDR3 extends over 12 amino acids. DNA of the CDR3: TGTGCCAGCTCCCAGGATGAAGGCGAGCAGTACTTC. Its protein is CASSQDEGEQYF. The whole variable domain, remainder taken from reference TRBV18 and TRBJ2-7, is NAGVMQNPRHLVRRRGQEARLRCSPMKGHSHVYWYRQLPEEGLKFMVYLQKENIIDESGMPKERFSAEFPKEGPSILRIQQVVRGDSAAYFCASSQDEGEQYFGPGTRLTVT.

This clone was observed a handful of times. This CDR3 reads CASSPTGFEAFF. CDR3 sequence (DNA): TGCGCCAGCAGTCCTACAGGGTTTGAAGCTTTCTTT. The chain combines TRBV4-1 with TRBJ1-1; TRBD1 is a possible D gene (6 bases). V gave up 6 bases and J gave up 7 bases, with 12 bases separating them. CDR1 and CDR2 (germline): MGHRA, YSYEKL. The CDR3 has 12 residues.